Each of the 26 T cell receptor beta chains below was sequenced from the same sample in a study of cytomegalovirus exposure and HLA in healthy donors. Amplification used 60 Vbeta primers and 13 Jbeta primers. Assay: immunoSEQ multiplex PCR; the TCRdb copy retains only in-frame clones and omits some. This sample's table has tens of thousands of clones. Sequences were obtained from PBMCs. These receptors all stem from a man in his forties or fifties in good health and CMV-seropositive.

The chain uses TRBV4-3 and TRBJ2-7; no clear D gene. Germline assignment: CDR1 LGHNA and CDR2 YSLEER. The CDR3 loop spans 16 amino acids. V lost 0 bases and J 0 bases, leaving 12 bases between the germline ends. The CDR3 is CASSQEETPGSYEQYF. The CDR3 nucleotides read TGCGCCAGCAGCCAAGAAGAGACCCCAGGCTCCTACGAGCAGTACTTC.

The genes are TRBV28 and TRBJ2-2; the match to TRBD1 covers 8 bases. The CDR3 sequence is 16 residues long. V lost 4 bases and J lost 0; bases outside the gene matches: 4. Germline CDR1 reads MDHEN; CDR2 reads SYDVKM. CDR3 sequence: CASSYQTGANTGELFF. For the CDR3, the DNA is TGTGCCAGCAGTTACCAGACAGGGGCGAACACCGGGGAGCTGTTTTTT.

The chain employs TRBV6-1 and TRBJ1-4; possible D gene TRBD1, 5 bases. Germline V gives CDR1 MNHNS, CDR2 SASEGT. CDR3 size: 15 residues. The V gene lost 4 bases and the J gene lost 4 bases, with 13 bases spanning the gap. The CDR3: CASSGLAGFNEKLFF. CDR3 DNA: TGTGCCAGCAGTGGCCTCGCAGGGTTTAATGAAAAACTGTTTTTT.

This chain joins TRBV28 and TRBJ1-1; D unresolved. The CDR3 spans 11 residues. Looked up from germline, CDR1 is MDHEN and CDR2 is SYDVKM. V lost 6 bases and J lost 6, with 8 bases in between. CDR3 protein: CASRLRAEAFF. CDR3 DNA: TGTGCCAGCAGACTACGCGCTGAAGCTTTCTTT. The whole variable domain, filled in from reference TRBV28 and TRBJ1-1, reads DVKVTQSSRYLVKRTGEKVFLECVQDMDHENMFWYRQDPGLGLRLIYFSYDVKMKEKGDIPEGYSVSREKKERFSLILESASTNQTSMYLCASRLRAEAFFGQGTRLTVV.

The DNA of the CDR3 is TGTGCCTGGAGTGTACGGAGCTCCTATAATTCACCCCTCCACTTT. This codes for CAWSVRSSYNSPLHF. The V gene is TRBV30, the J gene TRBJ1-6, with no clear D. With 0 bases removed from V and 0 bases from J, the gap between germline ends came to 6 bases. This CDR3 spans 15 amino acids. Germline values: CDR1 GTSNPN, CDR2 SVGIG (reference sequence). Looking up the rest from reference TRBV30 and TRBJ1-6 gives the full variable domain: SQTIHQWPATLVQPVGSPLSLECTVEGTSNPNLYWYRQAAGRGLQLLFYSVGIGQISSEVPQNLSASRPQDRQFILSSKKLLLSDSGFYLCAWSVRSSYNSPLHFGNGTRLTVT.

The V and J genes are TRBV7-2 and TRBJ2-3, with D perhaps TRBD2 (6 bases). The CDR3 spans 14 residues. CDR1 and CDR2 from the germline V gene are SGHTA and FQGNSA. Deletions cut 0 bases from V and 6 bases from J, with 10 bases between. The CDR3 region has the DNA TGTGCCAGCAGCTTAGCCCTCCGGGGGGATACGCAGTATTTT. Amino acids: CASSLALRGDTQYF.

CDR3 sequence (DNA): TGTGCCAGCTCACCACTATCTAGCGCCTACGAGCAGTACTTC. This codes for CASSPLSSAYEQYF. The rearrangement uses TRBV18 and TRBJ2-7, with a weak D call TRBD2 (6 bases). Germline V gene data show CDR1 as KGHSH and CDR2 as LQKENI. The CDR3 spans 14 residues. Between the trimmed V and J ends, which lost 1 base and 2 bases, there was a span of 9 bases.

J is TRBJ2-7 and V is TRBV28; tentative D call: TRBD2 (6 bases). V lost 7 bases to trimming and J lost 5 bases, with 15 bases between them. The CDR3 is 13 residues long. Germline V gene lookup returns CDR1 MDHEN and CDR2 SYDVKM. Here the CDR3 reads CASTGTGKNEQYF. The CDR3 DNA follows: TGTGCCAGCACCGGGACTGGGAAAAACGAGCAGTACTTC.

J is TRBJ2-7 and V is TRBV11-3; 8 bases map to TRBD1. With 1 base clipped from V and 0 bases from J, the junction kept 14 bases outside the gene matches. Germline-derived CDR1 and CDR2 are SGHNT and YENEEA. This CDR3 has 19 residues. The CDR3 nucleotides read TGTGCCAGCAGCTTAGGTCCCCCCCGACAGGGGCCCTACTCCTACGAGCAGTACTTC. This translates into CASSLGPPRQGPYSYEQYF.

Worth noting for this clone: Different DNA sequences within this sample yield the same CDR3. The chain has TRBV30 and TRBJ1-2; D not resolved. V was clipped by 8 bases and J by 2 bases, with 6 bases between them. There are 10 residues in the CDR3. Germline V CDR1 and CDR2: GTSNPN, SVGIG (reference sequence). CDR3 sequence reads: CANRNYGYTF. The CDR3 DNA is TGTGCCAATCGGAACTATGGCTACACCTTC.

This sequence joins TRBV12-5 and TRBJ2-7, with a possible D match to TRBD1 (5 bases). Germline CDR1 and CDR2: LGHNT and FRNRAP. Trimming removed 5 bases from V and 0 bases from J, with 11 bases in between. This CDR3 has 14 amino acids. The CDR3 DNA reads TGTGCTAGTGGTAAGACAGTTAGCTCCTACGAGCAGTACTTC. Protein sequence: CASGKTVSSYEQYF.

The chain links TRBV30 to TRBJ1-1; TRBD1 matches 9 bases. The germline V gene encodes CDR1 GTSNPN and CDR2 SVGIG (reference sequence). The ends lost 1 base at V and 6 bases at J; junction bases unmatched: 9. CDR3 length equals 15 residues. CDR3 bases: TGTGCCTGGAGTGCCCCACAGGGGGCAGGGTCTGAAGCTTTCTTT. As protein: CAWSAPQGAGSEAFF.

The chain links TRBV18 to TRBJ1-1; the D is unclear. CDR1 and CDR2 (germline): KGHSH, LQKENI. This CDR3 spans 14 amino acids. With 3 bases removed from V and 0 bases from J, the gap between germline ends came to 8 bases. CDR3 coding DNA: TGTGCCAGCTCACCCCAGGCAATGAACACTGAAGCTTTCTTT. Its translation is CASSPQAMNTEAFF.

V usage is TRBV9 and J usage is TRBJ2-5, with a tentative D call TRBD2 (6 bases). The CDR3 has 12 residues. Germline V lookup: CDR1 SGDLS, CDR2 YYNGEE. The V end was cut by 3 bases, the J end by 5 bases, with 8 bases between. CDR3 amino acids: CASSAGLETQYF. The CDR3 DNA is TGTGCCAGCAGCGCGGGACTGGAGACCCAGTACTTC.

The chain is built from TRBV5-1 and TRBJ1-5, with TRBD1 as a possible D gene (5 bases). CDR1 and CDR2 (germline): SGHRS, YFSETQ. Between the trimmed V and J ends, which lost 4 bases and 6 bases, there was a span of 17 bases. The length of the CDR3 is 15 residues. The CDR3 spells CASSPSGGFGQPQHF. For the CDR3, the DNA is TGCGCCAGCAGCCCATCGGGGGGATTTGGTCAGCCCCAGCATTTT.

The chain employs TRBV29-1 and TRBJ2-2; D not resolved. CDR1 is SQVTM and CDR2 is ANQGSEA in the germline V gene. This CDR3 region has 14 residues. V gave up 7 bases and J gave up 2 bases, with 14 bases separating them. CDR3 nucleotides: TGCAGCGCCTTAGTCCCCTTTAACACCGGGGAGCTGTTTTTT. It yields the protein CSALVPFNTGELFF.

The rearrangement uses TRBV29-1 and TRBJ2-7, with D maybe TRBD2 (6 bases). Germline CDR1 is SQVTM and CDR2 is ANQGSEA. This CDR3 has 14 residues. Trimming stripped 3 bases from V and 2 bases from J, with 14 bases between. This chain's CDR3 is CSVDEETSPYEQYF. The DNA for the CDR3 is TGCAGCGTTGATGAGGAGACTAGTCCCTACGAGCAGTACTTC.

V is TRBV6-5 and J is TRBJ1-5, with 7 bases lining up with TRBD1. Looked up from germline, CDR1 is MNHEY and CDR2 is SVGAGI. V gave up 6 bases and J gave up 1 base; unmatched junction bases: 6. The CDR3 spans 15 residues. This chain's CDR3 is CASRETGLSNQPQHF. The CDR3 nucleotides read TGTGCCAGCAGGGAGACAGGGCTGAGCAATCAGCCCCAGCATTTT.

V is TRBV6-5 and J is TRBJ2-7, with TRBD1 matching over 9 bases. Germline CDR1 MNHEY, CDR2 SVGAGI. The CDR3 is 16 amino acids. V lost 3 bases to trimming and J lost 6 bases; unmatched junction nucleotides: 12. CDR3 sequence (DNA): TGTGCCAGCAGTTATTTCGGTCCGGGACAGGGCGCCGAGCAGTACTTC. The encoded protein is CASSYFGPGQGAEQYF.

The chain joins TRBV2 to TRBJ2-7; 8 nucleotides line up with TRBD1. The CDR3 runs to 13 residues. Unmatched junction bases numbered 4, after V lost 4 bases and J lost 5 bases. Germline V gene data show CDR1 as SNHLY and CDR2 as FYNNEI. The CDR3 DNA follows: TGTGCCAGCAGTGGTGACAGGGGCCACGAGCAGTACTTC. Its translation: CASSGDRGHEQYF.

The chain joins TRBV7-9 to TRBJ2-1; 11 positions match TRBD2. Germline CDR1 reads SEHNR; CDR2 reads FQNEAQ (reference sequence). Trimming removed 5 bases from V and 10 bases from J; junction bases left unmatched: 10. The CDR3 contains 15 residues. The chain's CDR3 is CASSNYPRTSGEQFF. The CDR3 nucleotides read TGTGCCAGCAGCAACTACCCCAGGACTAGCGGGGAGCAGTTCTTC.

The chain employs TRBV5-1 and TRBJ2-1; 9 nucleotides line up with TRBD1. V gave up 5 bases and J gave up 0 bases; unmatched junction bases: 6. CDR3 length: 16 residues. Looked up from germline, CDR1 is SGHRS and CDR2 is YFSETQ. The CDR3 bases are TGCGCCAGCAGGACCGGACAGGGGAGCTCCTACAATGAGCAGTTCTTC. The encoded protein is CASRTGQGSSYNEQFF.

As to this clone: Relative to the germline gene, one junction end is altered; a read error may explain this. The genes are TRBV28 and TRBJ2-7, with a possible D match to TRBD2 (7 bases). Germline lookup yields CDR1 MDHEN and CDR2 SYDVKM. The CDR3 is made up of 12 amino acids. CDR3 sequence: CASSTPGGRGWF. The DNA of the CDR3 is TGTGCCAGCAGTACCCCGGGGGGCCGGGGCTGGTTC.

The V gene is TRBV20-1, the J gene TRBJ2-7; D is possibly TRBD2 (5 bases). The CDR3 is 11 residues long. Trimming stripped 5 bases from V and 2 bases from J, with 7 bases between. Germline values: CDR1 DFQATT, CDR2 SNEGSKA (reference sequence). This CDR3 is CSALLAYEQYF. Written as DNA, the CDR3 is TGCAGTGCTTTACTAGCCTACGAGCAGTACTTC.

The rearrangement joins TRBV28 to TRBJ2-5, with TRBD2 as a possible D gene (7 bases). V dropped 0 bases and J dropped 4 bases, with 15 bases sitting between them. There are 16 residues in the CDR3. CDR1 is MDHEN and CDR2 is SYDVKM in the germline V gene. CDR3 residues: CASSLWAGGGGETQYF. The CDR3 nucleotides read TGTGCCAGCAGTTTATGGGCAGGCGGGGGCGGAGAGACCCAGTACTTC.

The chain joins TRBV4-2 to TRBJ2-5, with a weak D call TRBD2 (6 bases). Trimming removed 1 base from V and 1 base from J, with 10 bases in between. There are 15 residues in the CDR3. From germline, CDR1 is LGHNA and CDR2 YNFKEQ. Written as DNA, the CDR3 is TGTGCCAGCAGCCAAGGAGGGGAGGTCCAAGAGACCCAGTACTTC. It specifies CASSQGGEVQETQYF.